A selection of T cell receptor beta chains follows, all from one sample in a study of cytotoxic CD8 clonotypes in ibrutinib-treated CLL. Sequenced by immunoSEQ multiplex PCR; TCRdb stores in-frame clones only, minus some. The profile shows 80,000 to 95,000 clones, 75% to 85% of them singletons. The sample was PBMCs, taken after 12 months of ibrutinib treatment. Receptors originate from a human donor with chronic lymphocytic leukemia. The CDR3 runs from the conserved cysteine through the conserved F or W. A D gene is named only where the DNA matches it firmly. The size entry is marked missing in some rows and otherwise reads once, few, many or a size class.

clone_size: NA; d_call: NA; j_call: TRBJ2-7; v_call: TRBV7-2; cdr3_aa: CASSPRYEQYF; cdr3_nt: TGTGCCAGCAGCCCCCGCTACGAGCAGTACTTC
clone_size: NA; d_call: NA; j_call: TRBJ1-2; v_call: TRBV19; cdr3_aa: CATGGMGLYGYTF; cdr3_nt: TGTGCCACAGGAGGGATGGGGCTCTATGGCTACACCTTC
clone_size: NA; d_call: NA; j_call: TRBJ2-1; v_call: TRBV21-1; cdr3_aa: CASSNWSRSSYNEQFF; cdr3_nt: TGTGCCAGCAGCAACTGGTCCAGGAGCTCCTACAATGAGCAGTTCTTC
clone_size: NA; d_call: TRBD1; j_call: TRBJ1-3; v_call: TRBV18; cdr3_aa: CASSWDRISGNTIYF; cdr3_nt: TGTGCCAGCTCGTGGGACAGGATCTCTGGAAACACCATATATTTT
clone_size: NA; d_call: TRBD2; j_call: TRBJ2-2; v_call: TRBV9; cdr3_aa: CASSVGASGNTGELFF; cdr3_nt: TGTGCCAGCAGCGTAGGGGCTAGCGGAAACACCGGGGAGCTGTTTTTT
clone_size: NA; d_call: NA; j_call: TRBJ2-3; v_call: TRBV5-1; cdr3_aa: CASSLGQDTQYF; cdr3_nt: TGCGCCAGCAGCTTGGGGCAGGATACGCAGTATTTT
clone_size: NA; d_call: NA; j_call: TRBJ2-3; v_call: TRBV4-1; cdr3_aa: CASSQDRPGDTMDTQYF; cdr3_nt: TGCGCCAGCAGCCAAGATAGGCCCGGGGATACAATGGATACGCAGTATTTT
clone_size: NA; d_call: TRBD1; j_call: TRBJ1-1; v_call: TRBV6-4; cdr3_aa: CASSDSGTDLNTEAFF; cdr3_nt: TGTGCCAGCAGTGACTCGGGGACAGACTTGAACACTGAAGCTTTCTTT
clone_size: few; d_call: TRBD1; j_call: TRBJ2-1; v_call: TRBV7-7; cdr3_aa: CASSPLVYGTGTDNEQFF; cdr3_nt: TGTGCTAGCAGCCCACTTGTGTATGGGACAGGGACCGACAATGAGCAGTTCTTC
clone_size: few; d_call: TRBD1; j_call: TRBJ2-7; v_call: TRBV4-3; cdr3_aa: CASRRGDRSGEQYF; cdr3_nt: TGCGCCAGCAGGAGGGGGGACAGGAGTGGTGAGCAGTACTTC
clone_size: NA; d_call: NA; j_call: TRBJ1-3; v_call: TRBV30; cdr3_aa: CAWTRDAGNTIYF; cdr3_nt: TGTGCCTGGACCAGGGACGCCGGAAACACCATATATTTT
clone_size: NA; d_call: NA; j_call: TRBJ2-3; v_call: TRBV6-5; cdr3_aa: CASSPGWGITDTQYF; cdr3_nt: TGTGCCAGCAGCCCCGGGTGGGGGATCACAGATACGCAGTATTTT
clone_size: NA; d_call: NA; j_call: TRBJ2-1; v_call: TRBV10-3; cdr3_aa: CAISVSVINEQFF; cdr3_nt: TGTGCCATCAGTGTTTCGGTCATCAATGAGCAGTTCTTC
clone_size: NA; d_call: NA; j_call: TRBJ2-7; v_call: TRBV18; cdr3_aa: CASSGTTRGVEQYF; cdr3_nt: TGTGCCAGCTCAGGTACAACAAGAGGGGTTGAGCAGTACTTC
clone_size: few; d_call: TRBD1; j_call: TRBJ1-1; v_call: TRBV19; cdr3_aa: CASSRRGANTEAFF; cdr3_nt: TGTGCCAGTAGCCGCAGGGGGGCGAACACTGAAGCTTTCTTT
clone_size: many; d_call: NA; j_call: TRBJ1-1; v_call: TRBV20-1; cdr3_aa: CSARAVEAFF; cdr3_nt: TGCAGTGCTAGGGCAGTTGAAGCTTTCTTT
clone_size: NA; d_call: NA; j_call: TRBJ1-1; v_call: TRBV11-3; cdr3_aa: CASSARATNTEAFF; cdr3_nt: TGTGCCAGCAGCGCCCGGGCCACGAACACTGAAGCTTTCTTT
clone_size: NA; d_call: NA; j_call: TRBJ2-2; v_call: TRBV7-3; cdr3_aa: CASSATNTGELFF; cdr3_nt: TGTGCCAGCAGCGCGACAAACACCGGGGAGCTGTTTTTT
clone_size: NA; d_call: NA; j_call: TRBJ1-1; v_call: TRBV12-5; cdr3_aa: CASGVGGVGNTEAFF; cdr3_nt: TGTGCTAGTGGGGTTGGGGGCGTTGGGAACACTGAAGCTTTCTTT
clone_size: NA; d_call: NA; j_call: TRBJ2-5; v_call: TRBV6-6; cdr3_aa: CASTTAQGATQYF; cdr3_nt: TGTGCCAGCACCACCGCCCAGGGCGCGACCCAGTACTTC
clone_size: once; d_call: TRBD2; j_call: TRBJ2-7; v_call: TRBV28; cdr3_aa: CASSPGGPPYEQYF; cdr3_nt: TGTGCCAGCAGTCCGGGGGGTCCTCCCTACGAGCAGTACTTC
clone_size: few; d_call: NA; j_call: TRBJ2-7; v_call: TRBV5-4; cdr3_aa: CASSLGSSYEQYF; cdr3_nt: TGTGCCAGCAGCTTGGGCAGCTCCTACGAGCAGTACTTC
clone_size: NA; d_call: NA; j_call: TRBJ1-5; v_call: TRBV6-5; cdr3_aa: CASRAYSNQPQHF; cdr3_nt: TGTGCCAGCAGGGCATATAGCAATCAGCCCCAGCATTTT
clone_size: NA; d_call: NA; j_call: TRBJ2-3; v_call: TRBV5-6; cdr3_aa: CASSFGRGADTQYF; cdr3_nt: TGTGCCAGCAGCTTCGGCCGGGGAGCAGATACGCAGTATTTT
clone_size: NA; d_call: TRBD2; j_call: TRBJ2-5; v_call: TRBV5-1; cdr3_aa: CASSFLAGGGETQYF; cdr3_nt: TGCGCCAGCAGCTTCCTAGCGGGAGGTGGGGAGACCCAGTACTTC
clone_size: few; d_call: NA; j_call: TRBJ1-1; v_call: TRBV4-3; cdr3_aa: CASSQSGGRRNTEAFF; cdr3_nt: TGCGCCAGCAGCCAATCTGGGGGAAGAAGGAACACTGAAGCTTTCTTT
clone_size: few; d_call: NA; j_call: TRBJ1-1; v_call: TRBV2; cdr3_aa: CAAAFTPESGAFF; cdr3_nt: TGTGCCGCAGCGTTCACCCCCGAGTCGGGAGCTTTCTTT
clone_size: NA; d_call: NA; j_call: TRBJ2-3; v_call: TRBV7-9; cdr3_aa: CASSLLPSTDTQYF; cdr3_nt: TGTGCCAGCAGCCTACTACCTAGCACAGATACGCAGTATTTT
clone_size: NA; d_call: TRBD1; j_call: TRBJ2-7; v_call: TRBV7-9; cdr3_aa: CASSPGTGGGEQYF; cdr3_nt: TGTGCCAGCAGCCCCGGGACAGGGGGAGGGGAGCAGTACTTC
clone_size: NA; d_call: NA; j_call: TRBJ2-7; v_call: TRBV18; cdr3_aa: CASSPQDRHYEQYF; cdr3_nt: TGTGCCAGCTCACCCCAGGACAGACACTACGAGCAGTACTTC
clone_size: NA; d_call: TRBD2; j_call: TRBJ2-5; v_call: TRBV7-3; cdr3_aa: CASSLMGLAGGETQYF; cdr3_nt: TGTGCCAGCAGCTTAATGGGACTAGCGGGTGGGGAGACCCAGTACTTC
clone_size: NA; d_call: NA; j_call: TRBJ2-5; v_call: TRBV18; cdr3_aa: CASSPSGYETQYF; cdr3_nt: TGTGCCAGCTCACCTTCAGGGTACGAGACCCAGTACTTC
clone_size: NA; d_call: NA; j_call: TRBJ1-5; v_call: TRBV28; cdr3_aa: CASREGNQPQHF; cdr3_nt: TGTGCCAGCAGGGAGGGGAATCAGCCCCAGCATTTT
clone_size: NA; d_call: NA; j_call: TRBJ1-3; v_call: TRBV6-5; cdr3_aa: CASSRSGAYGNTIYF; cdr3_nt: TGTGCCAGCAGTCGTTCAGGGGCATATGGAAACACCATATATTTT